A single sample gave rise to the 8 T cell receptor beta chains below, sequenced in a study of shared clonotypes between healthy human individuals (dated by TCRdb to 2018 to 2021). The method behind the library was the immunoSEQ multiplex PCR assay. This is the immuneACCESS table as TCRdb keeps it, with only in-frame sequences that have V and J called. A part of the clones is gone; compared with another copy, unresolved V genes explain less than half, and the rest is unexplained. The sample records over 2 million clones, 90% to 95% of which are singletons. The ten most abundant clones make up more than 0.1% of the sample. The sequencing input was naive CD4+ T cells sorted from blood. This specimen's cell subset or site label, per the study, means: CD45RA+ positively selected. The receptors stem from a man between 18 and 35 years old in good health.

The rearrangement joins TRBV5-1 to TRBJ1-4; D gene uncertain. This CDR3 spans 17 amino acids. Germline V gives CDR1 SGHRS, CDR2 YFSETQ. Trimming pared 9 bases from V and 7 bases from J, leaving 28 bases between. CDR3 residues: CAISDLILEMAFEKLFF. CDR3 DNA sequence: TGCGCCATCTCGGACCTGATACTTGAGATGGCTTTTGAAAAACTGTTTTTT.

Comment on this clone: This sample includes further DNA sequences coding for the same CDR3. The genes are TRBV5-1 and TRBJ2-5; D is undetermined. Germline CDR1 and CDR2: SGHRS and YFSETQ. This CDR3 has 13 amino acids. V lost 2 bases to trimming and J lost 3 bases, with 8 bases between them. The CDR3, as DNA: TGCGCCAGCAGCTTCGGTGGAGAAGAGACCCAGTACTTC. Its translation is CASSFGGEETQYF.

Notes on this clone: Other DNA sequences in this specimen translate into the identical CDR3. The CDR3 sequence: CASSSDRSTDTQYF. In DNA form, the CDR3 reads TGTGCCAGCAGCTCAGACCGGAGCACAGATACGCAGTATTTT. The chain joins TRBV7-9 to TRBJ2-3; D not certain. Trimming took off 4 bases at V and 0 bases at J, with 8 bases between the two ends. There are 14 residues in the CDR3. Germline V gene sequence: CDR1 SEHNR, CDR2 FQNEAQ (reference sequence).

The CDR3 nucleotides read TGTGCCATCAGTGAGTCTAAGGACGGCCTTAACTATGGCTACACCTTC. This sequence encodes CAISESKDGLNYGYTF. This chain uses TRBV10-3 with TRBJ1-2; D is uncertain. The length of the CDR3 is 16 residues. The germline gives CDR1 ENHRY, CDR2 SYGVKD. V lost 0 bases and J 1 base, leaving 12 bases between the germline ends.

This chain links TRBV6-1 with TRBJ2-3, with D hard to call. Germline CDR1 MNHNS, CDR2 SASEGT. V was trimmed by 3 bases and J by 3 bases, leaving 10 bases between them. The CDR3 has 14 amino acids. The CDR3 DNA sequence: TGTGCCAGCAGTGATAGGTGGGGAACAGATACGCAGTATTTT. Translating gives CASSDRWGTDTQYF.

This chain links TRBV10-1 with TRBJ2-7, with D hard to call. Per the germline V gene, CDR1 is WNHNN and CDR2 is SYGVQD (reference sequence). The CDR3 runs to 13 residues. Trimming removed 0 bases from V and 7 bases from J, with 10 bases in between. In DNA form, the CDR3 reads TGCGCCAGCAGTGAGTCAGACAAGGGAGAGCAGTACTTC. It translates to CASSESDKGEQYF.

The rearrangement uses TRBV6-5 and TRBJ1-2; no clear D gene. V lost 0 bases and J 8 bases, leaving 10 bases between the germline ends. The CDR3 consists of 13 residues. Germline values: CDR1 MNHEY, CDR2 SVGAGI. CDR3 loop: CASSYSAGGGYTF. The CDR3 bases are TGTGCCAGCAGTTACTCGGCCGGCGGGGGCTACACCTTC.

This chain connects TRBV7-2 to TRBJ2-5, with D hard to call. The germline CDR1 and CDR2 sequences are SGHTA and FQGNSA. The CDR3 runs 15 residues. Trimming cost V 4 bases and J 4 bases, with 16 bases left between them. The CDR3 region has the DNA TGTGCCAGCAGCTGGAATAAGACCCGTCCAGAGACCCAGTACTTC. Translating it yields CASSWNKTRPETQYF.